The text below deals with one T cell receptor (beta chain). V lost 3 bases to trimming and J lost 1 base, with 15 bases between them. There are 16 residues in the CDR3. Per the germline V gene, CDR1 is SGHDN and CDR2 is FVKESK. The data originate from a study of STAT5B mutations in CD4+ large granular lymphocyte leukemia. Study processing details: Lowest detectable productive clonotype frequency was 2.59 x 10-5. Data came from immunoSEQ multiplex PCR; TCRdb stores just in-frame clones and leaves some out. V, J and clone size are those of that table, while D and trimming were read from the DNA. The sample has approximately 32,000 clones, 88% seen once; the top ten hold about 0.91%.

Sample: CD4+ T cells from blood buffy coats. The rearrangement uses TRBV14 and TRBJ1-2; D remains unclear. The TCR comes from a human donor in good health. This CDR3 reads CASSHPPLTFNYGYTF. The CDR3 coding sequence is TGTGCCAGCAGCCACCCCCCCTTGACCTTTAACTATGGCTACACCTTC.